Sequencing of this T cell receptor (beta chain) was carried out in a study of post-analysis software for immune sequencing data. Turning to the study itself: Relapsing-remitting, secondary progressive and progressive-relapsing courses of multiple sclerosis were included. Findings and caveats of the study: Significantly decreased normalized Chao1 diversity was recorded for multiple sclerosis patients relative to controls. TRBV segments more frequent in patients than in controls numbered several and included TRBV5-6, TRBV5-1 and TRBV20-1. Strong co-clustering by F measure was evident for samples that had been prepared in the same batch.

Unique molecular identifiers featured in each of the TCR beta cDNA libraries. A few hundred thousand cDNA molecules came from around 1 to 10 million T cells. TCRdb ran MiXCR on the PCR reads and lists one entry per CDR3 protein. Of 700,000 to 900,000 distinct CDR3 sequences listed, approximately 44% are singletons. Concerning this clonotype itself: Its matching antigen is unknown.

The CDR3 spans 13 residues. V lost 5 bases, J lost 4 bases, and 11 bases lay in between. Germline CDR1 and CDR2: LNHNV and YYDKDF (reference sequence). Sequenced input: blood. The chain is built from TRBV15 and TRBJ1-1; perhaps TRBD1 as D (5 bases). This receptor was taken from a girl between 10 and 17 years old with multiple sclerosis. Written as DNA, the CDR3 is TGTGCCACCAGCGGATACAGGAGCACTGAAGCTTTCTTT. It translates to CATSGYRSTEAFF.